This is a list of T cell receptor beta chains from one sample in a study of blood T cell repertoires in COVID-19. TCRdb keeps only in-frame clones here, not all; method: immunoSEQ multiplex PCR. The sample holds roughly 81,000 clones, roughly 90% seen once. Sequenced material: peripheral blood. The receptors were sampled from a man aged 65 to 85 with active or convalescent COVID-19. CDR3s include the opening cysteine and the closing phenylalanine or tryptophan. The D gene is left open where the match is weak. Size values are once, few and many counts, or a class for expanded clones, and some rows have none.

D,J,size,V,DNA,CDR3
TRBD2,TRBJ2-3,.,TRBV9,TGTGCCAGCAGCGTAGCGGGGGGATGGCAGTATTTT,CASSVAGGWQYF
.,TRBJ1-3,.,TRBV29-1,TGCAGCGTTGATTTTGGGCATGGAAACACCATATATTTT,CSVDFGHGNTIYF
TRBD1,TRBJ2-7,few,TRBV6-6,TGTGCCAGCAGCGGACAGGGGACGACCTACGAGCAGTACTTC,CASSGQGTTYEQYF
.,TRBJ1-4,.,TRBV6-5,TGTGCCAGCGGCGGGGCTGGGACTAATGAAAAACTGTTTTTT,CASGGAGTNEKLFF
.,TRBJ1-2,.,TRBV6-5,TGTGCCAGCAGGGAGCTGAGTTCTCTTAACTATGGCTACACCTTC,CASRELSSLNYGYTF
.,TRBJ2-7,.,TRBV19,TGTGCCAGTAACCTTCGGGCTAGCGCTCACTACGAGCAGTACTTC,CASNLRASAHYEQYF
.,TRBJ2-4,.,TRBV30,TGTGCCTGGAGTGACCCTAACAGGGATGTGAGGAACATTCAGTACTTC,CAWSDPNRDVRNIQYF
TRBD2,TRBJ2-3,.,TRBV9,TGTGCCAGCAGCGGGACTAGCGGGGGAAGCACAGATACGCAGTATTTT,CASSGTSGGSTDTQYF
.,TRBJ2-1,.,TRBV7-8,TGTGCCAGCAGCTTAGGGGCCGGGGTAAACAATGAGCAGTTCTTC,CASSLGAGVNNEQFF
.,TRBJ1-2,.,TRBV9,TGTGCCAGCAGCGCGCGGAGACAGACCAGCCATGGCTACACCTTC,CASSARRQTSHGYTF
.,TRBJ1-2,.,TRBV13,TGTGCCAGCAGCTTAGGCAGGGGCGGCTATGGCTACACCTTC,CASSLGRGGYGYTF
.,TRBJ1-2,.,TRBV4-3,TGCGCCAGCAGCCAAGGAGGAGTGAATGGCTACACCTTC,CASSQGGVNGYTF
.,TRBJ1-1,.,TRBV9,TGTGCCAGCAGCGCATCGACGACAGGGAACACTGAAGCTTTCTTT,CASSASTTGNTEAFF